The next 4 T cell receptor beta chains were all read from a single sample in a study of T cell responses to AZD1222 COVID-19 vaccine. Profiled with immunoSEQ multiplex PCR; TCRdb holds only in-frame clones, not every one. The profile covers about 190,000 clones, with approximately 91% appearing a single time and over 0.75% taken by the ten largest. Material: peripheral blood, obtained on day 0 of AZD1222 vaccination. The receptors were sampled from an adult in good health.

This chain links TRBV12-3 or TRBV12-4 with TRBJ2-6, with D unresolved. Trimming took 8 bases from V and 3 from J, leaving 8 bases between them. The CDR3 length is 13 residues. In DNA form, the CDR3 reads TGTGCCAGCGATTGGAGTGGGGCCAACGTCCTGACTTTC. As protein: CASDWSGANVLTF.

J is TRBJ2-5 and V is TRBV3-1 (or the pseudogene TRBV3-2); 7 bases fit TRBD1. CDR1 LGHDT and CDR2 YNNKEL come from the germline V gene (reference sequence). This CDR3 is 15 amino acids long. With V trimmed by 1 base and J by 5 bases, 7 bases remained unmatched. The CDR3 protein is CASSQAWDSLETQYF. The CDR3 region has the DNA TGTGCCAGCAGCCAAGCGTGGGACAGTTTGGAGACCCAGTACTTC.

V usage is TRBV4-1 and J usage is TRBJ1-1; D might be TRBD1 (5 bases). Per germline, CDR1 MGHRA and CDR2 YSYEKL. V gave up 1 base and J gave up 8 bases, with 11 bases separating them. CDR3 length: 13 amino acids. CDR3 in DNA: TGCGCCAGCAGCCAAGTGAGGGGCCCCGAAGCTTTCTTT. The encoded protein is CASSQVRGPEAFF.

The V gene is TRBV10-2, the J gene TRBJ1-2; the D is unclear. V was shortened by 6 bases and J by 7 bases, with 15 bases between the two germline ends. CDR3 length: 13 residues. CDR1 is WSHSY, CDR2 SAAADI, per germline. The CDR3 sequence is CASRDLGRSGYTF. The CDR3 coding sequence is TGCGCCAGCAGAGACTTGGGGAGGTCTGGCTACACCTTC.